A single sample gave rise to the 14 T cell receptor beta chains below, sequenced in a study of sequential checkpoint blockade in melanoma. The treatment here: randomized to nivolumab then ipilimumab (arm A) or the reverse (arm B). Some clones are missing from TCRdb's copy, which holds only in-frame ones; the method was immunoSEQ multiplex PCR. The data hold about 10,000 clones, with roughly 73% observed a single time. This material consisted of CD8+ T cells sorted from blood (inferred from file names), taken from a patient given nivolumab and ipilimumab in sequence. The receptors shown here come from a human donor with melanoma.

This chain connects TRBV7-8 to TRBJ2-1, with TRBD2 identical over 9 bases. The CDR3 extends over 16 amino acids. Germline V lookup: CDR1 SGHVS, CDR2 FQNEAQ. V lost 2 bases and J lost 4; bases outside the gene matches: 6. DNA for the CDR3: TGTGCCAGCAGCTTACTTTTGGCGGGAGGGTACAATGAGCAGTTCTTC. It specifies CASSLLLAGGYNEQFF.

CDR3 nucleotide sequence: TGTGCCAGCAGCCCCCCCCCGGACAGGGGCGGCAATGAGCAGTTCTTC. Its protein is CASSPPPDRGGNEQFF. The V and J genes are TRBV7-6 and TRBJ2-1; 9 bases are a match to TRBD1. Losses at the gene ends were 5 bases for V and 6 bases for J; bases not matched to a gene: 11. The CDR3 is 16 residues long. The germline CDR1 and CDR2 sequences are SGHVS and FNYEAQ.

This rearrangement joins TRBV21-1 to TRBJ1-2. TRBV21-1 is annotated as a pseudogene. The CDR3 is 16 residues long. The CDR3 here is CASSKAPMTESYGYTF. As DNA, the CDR3 is TGTGCCAGCAGCAAAGCCCCTATGACGGAGAGCTATGGCTACACCTTC.

CDR3 region: CASSLDYSSYNEQFF. CDR3 bases: TGCGCCAGCAGCTTGGACTATAGCTCCTACAATGAGCAGTTCTTC. This chain connects TRBV5-1 to TRBJ2-1; D remains ambiguous. Germline loops: CDR1 SGHRS, CDR2 YFSETQ. This CDR3 is 15 amino acids long. V was clipped by 0 bases and J by 0 bases, with 7 bases between them.

The V and J genes are TRBV27 and TRBJ2-2, with TRBD2 matching 10 bases. The germline V gene encodes CDR1 MNHEY and CDR2 SMNVEV (reference sequence). The CDR3 extends over 15 amino acids. The junction had 6 bases not matched to a gene; V was cut back by 3 bases and J by 8 bases. The CDR3 DNA follows: TGTGCCAGCAGTTTCCTAGCGGGAGATTCGGGGGAGCTGTTTTTT. Amino acid sequence: CASSFLAGDSGELFF.

This clone came up once. The chain combines TRBV4-3 with TRBJ1-3; 7 nucleotides match TRBD1. Germline V lookup: CDR1 LGHNA, CDR2 YSLEER. The CDR3 runs 14 residues. Unmatched junction bases numbered 8, after V lost 4 bases and J lost 8 bases. The CDR3 coding sequence is TGCGCCAGCAGCCCCCGGGACAGCCTGGACACCATATATTTT. This gives the protein CASSPRDSLDTIYF.

As DNA, the CDR3 is TGTGCCAGTAGAATTCAGGGGTCCTACAATGAGCAGTTCTTC. It encodes CASRIQGSYNEQFF. The chain has TRBV19 and TRBJ2-1, with D tentatively TRBD1 (6 bases). From germline, CDR1 is LNHDA and CDR2 SQIVND (reference sequence). The CDR3 is 14 residues long. V lost 6 bases, J lost 1 base, and 10 bases lay in between.

The chain is built from TRBV30 and TRBJ2-3; D remains ambiguous. The CDR3 runs 11 residues. Germline-derived CDR1 and CDR2 are GTSNPN and SVGIG (reference sequence). V was pared by 1 base and J by 6 bases, with 5 bases between. As DNA, the CDR3 is TGTGCCTGGAGTGGAGGCGATACGCAGTATTTT. Translating gives CAWSGGDTQYF.

The rearrangement links TRBV7-9 to TRBJ2-7, with D hard to call. Germline values: CDR1 SEHNR, CDR2 FQNEAQ (reference sequence). CDR3 length: 14 residues. Trimming pared 1 base from V and 1 base from J, leaving 8 bases between. CDR3: CASSLGSSSYEQYF. DNA for the CDR3: TGTGCCAGCAGCTTAGGGTCTAGTTCCTACGAGCAGTACTTC.

This clone has just one count. The chain carries TRBV30 and TRBJ1-2, with D possibly matching TRBD1 (5 bases). In germline, CDR1 is GTSNPN, CDR2 SVGIG (reference sequence). This CDR3 has 13 residues. Trimming stripped 0 bases from V and 6 bases from J, with 11 bases between. The CDR3 loop is CAWSVNGHDGYTF. CDR3 nucleotides: TGTGCCTGGAGTGTAAATGGACACGATGGCTACACCTTC.

V is TRBV6-5 and J is TRBJ2-3; 7 bases are shared with TRBD2. The V segment lost 4 bases and the J segment 0 bases; nucleotides outside the gene matches: 1. This CDR3 has 14 amino acids. Germline V lookup: CDR1 MNHEY, CDR2 SVGAGI. The CDR3 coding sequence is TGTGCCAGCAGTTGGGGGGGGAGCACAGATACGCAGTATTTT. Protein sequence: CASSWGGSTDTQYF.

The chain combines TRBV4-2 with TRBJ2-1; D perhaps matches TRBD2 (5 bases). The CDR3 is 15 amino acids. V shed 0 bases and J shed 3 bases, with 9 bases lying between them. Germline CDR1 reads LGHNA; CDR2 reads YNFKEQ. The CDR3 region is CASSQDHGDYNEQFF. CDR3 sequence (DNA): TGTGCCAGCAGCCAAGATCACGGGGACTACAATGAGCAGTTCTTC.

The chain employs TRBV6-5 and TRBJ2-7; 7 bases are shared with TRBD2. CDR3 length: 14 amino acids. J gave up 2 bases and V 6 bases, and 7 bases lay outside the gene matches. Germline V gives CDR1 MNHEY, CDR2 SVGAGI. The CDR3 region is CASRWREGTYEQYF. CDR3 nucleotide sequence: TGTGCCAGCAGATGGAGGGAGGGAACCTACGAGCAGTACTTC.

This clone showed up just once. The chain employs TRBV28 and TRBJ2-1; D may be TRBD1 (5 bases). CDR1 is MDHEN and CDR2 is SYDVKM in the germline V gene. Trimming pared 4 bases from V and 0 bases from J, leaving 10 bases between. The CDR3 consists of 15 residues. CDR3 coding DNA: TGTGCCAGCAGTTCCACAGGTTTCTCCTACAATGAGCAGTTCTTC. Translated, it gives CASSSTGFSYNEQFF.